A single T cell receptor beta chain is shown here with its context. No antigen is known for it. Using a J-beta primer mix together with a sample-barcoded 5' primer, a second PCR was run for roughly 7 to 11 cycles. Per sample, CDR3-containing paired-end reads numbered at least 2.5 million. TCRdb passed the 5' RACE reads through MiXCR, listing each CDR3 protein once. The sample records around 1.1 million distinct CDR3 sequences, approximately 38% being singletons. This sample stems from a study of blood T cells in healthy people across ages. This CDR3 contains 16 residues. The ends were cut back, 1 base at V and 2 bases at J, with 13 bases in the middle. The germline V gene encodes CDR1 MGHRA and CDR2 YSYEKL. General study points: One million T cells yielded diversity estimates that were considered underestimates. For the donors, CMV status was unknown and possibly confounded expanded clonotype changes. Unsorted PBMCs blocked a conclusive comparison of naive and antigen-experienced cells.

The chain is built from TRBV4-1 and TRBJ2-3; maybe TRBD2 (7 bases). This TCR was recovered from a man between 18 and 35 years old in good health. Specimen: blood. In DNA, the CDR3 is TGCGCCAGCAGCCAAGTGGGGGGGGGCCCCACAGATACGCAGTATTTT. The encoded protein is CASSQVGGGPTDTQYF.